The rows below give T cell receptor beta chains drawn from one sample of a study of blood T cell repertoires in COVID-19. Clones were sequenced by immunoSEQ multiplex PCR, and TCRdb holds only the in-frame ones, with some missing. The data contain 100,000 to 150,000 clones, 65% to 90% of them singletons. Sequencing was carried out using PBMCs or T cells enriched from blood (not recorded which). These receptors all come from a woman aged 50 to 60 who had recovered from COVID-19. Both conserved end residues are part of each CDR3.

v_gene	j_gene	CDR3aa
TRBV7-2	TRBJ1-6	CASRPSSYNSPLHF
TRBV2	TRBJ1-5	CASVGAPNQPQHF
TRBV2	TRBJ2-2	CASTLLGGDTGELFF
TRBV5-1	TRBJ2-5	CASSLGQATGETQYF
TRBV7-9	TRBJ1-1	CASGRDSSPNTEAFF
TRBV5-4	TRBJ2-6	CASSLGQGGSGANVLTF
TRBV2	TRBJ2-6	CASSGAGGSGANVLTF
TRBV5-6	TRBJ2-7	CASTFPRDRGYEQYF
TRBV2	TRBJ2-7	CASSSSIGSYEQYF
TRBV12-5	TRBJ1-2	CASGFSGQDLNYGYTF
TRBV7-2	TRBJ2-4	CASSSSGHPARGIQYF
TRBV5-1	TRBJ1-5	CASSFTGVDQPQHF
TRBV4-1	TRBJ2-7	CASSQATRQPSYEQYF
TRBV3-1/TRBV3-2	TRBJ2-1	CASSPGTGVVREQFF
TRBV2	TRBJ2-1	CAARSSYNEQFF
TRBV18	TRBJ1-4	CASSPPGQANEKLFF
TRBV7-9	TRBJ2-7	CASSLTGTGSYEQYF
TRBV6-2/TRBV6-3	TRBJ2-1	CASSRAYNEQFF
TRBV7-2	TRBJ1-4	CASSLIYANEKLFF
TRBV10-1	TRBJ1-1	CASSGSEDRGRNTEAFF
TRBV7-6	TRBJ2-2	CASSSGLAMTGELFF
TRBV9	TRBJ2-1	CASSPPRGGGNNEQFF
TRBV2	TRBJ1-5	CASSQEGNQPQHF
TRBV27	TRBJ1-5	CASSQTGWDQPQHF
TRBV7-2	TRBJ2-5	CASSRRWGKETQYF
TRBV4-1	TRBJ1-2	CASSQRFGDRGFDGYTF
TRBV20-1	TRBJ1-2	CSASFQNNYGYTF
TRBV10-3	TRBJ1-2	CAISDTQGLFTNYGYTF
TRBV19	TRBJ1-2	CASRGPDREVGYGYTF
TRBV18	TRBJ2-1	CASSLRQGSDNEQFF
TRBV5-1	TRBJ2-7	CASRQGTGAGNEQYF
TRBV25-1	TRBJ2-1	CASSEFYLANNEQFF
TRBV7-2	TRBJ2-3	CASSKQFGGGTDTQYF
TRBV14	TRBJ2-5	CASSSGLYLGETQYF
TRBV18	TRBJ1-1	CASSPVGSGGGMNTEAFF
TRBV4-1	TRBJ1-2	CASSQVGGGGYGYTF
TRBV12-3/TRBV12-4	TRBJ2-5	CASSGETGTQYF
TRBV3-1/TRBV3-2	TRBJ2-1	CASSQSLGHQFF
TRBV12-3/TRBV12-4	TRBJ2-7	CATGTDDYSEQYF
TRBV2	TRBJ2-7	CASSDGMGGTYEQYF
TRBV6-5	TRBJ1-3	CASSSDRASGNTIYF